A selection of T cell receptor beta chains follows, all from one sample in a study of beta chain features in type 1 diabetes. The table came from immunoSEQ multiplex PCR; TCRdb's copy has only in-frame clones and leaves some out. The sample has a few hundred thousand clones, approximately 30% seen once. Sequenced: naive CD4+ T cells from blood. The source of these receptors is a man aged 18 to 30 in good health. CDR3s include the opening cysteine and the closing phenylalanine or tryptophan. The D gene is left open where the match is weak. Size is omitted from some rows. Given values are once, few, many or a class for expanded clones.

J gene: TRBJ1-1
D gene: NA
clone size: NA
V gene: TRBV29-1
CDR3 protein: CSGTGRMSTEAFF
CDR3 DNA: TGCAGCGGTACAGGGAGGATGAGCACTGAAGCTTTCTTT

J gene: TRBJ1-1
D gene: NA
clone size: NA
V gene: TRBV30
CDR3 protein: CAWSVRARAEAFF
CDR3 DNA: TGTGCCTGGAGTGTGAGGGCCAGGGCTGAAGCTTTCTTT

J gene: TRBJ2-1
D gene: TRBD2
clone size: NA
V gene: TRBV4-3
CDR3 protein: CASSQDNYGTSGSIYNEQFF
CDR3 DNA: TGCGCCAGCAGCCAAGATAATTACGGGACTAGCGGGAGTATCTACAATGAGCAGTTCTTC

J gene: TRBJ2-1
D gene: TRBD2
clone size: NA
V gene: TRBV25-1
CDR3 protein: CASSGPSGSYNEQFF
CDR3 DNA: TGTGCCAGCAGTGGTCCTAGCGGGTCTTACAATGAGCAGTTCTTC

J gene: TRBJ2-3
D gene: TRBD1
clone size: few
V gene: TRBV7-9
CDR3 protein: CASSSGQGTDTQYF
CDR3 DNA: TGTGCCAGCAGCTCAGGACAGGGAACAGATACGCAGTATTTT

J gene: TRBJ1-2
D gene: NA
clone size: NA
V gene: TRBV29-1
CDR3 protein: CSGGDAGSSGYTF
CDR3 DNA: TGCAGCGGGGGAGACGCAGGGAGCTCTGGCTACACCTTC

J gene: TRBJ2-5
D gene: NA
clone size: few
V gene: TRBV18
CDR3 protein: CASSPLTDQETQYF
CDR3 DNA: TGTGCCAGCTCACCACTCACAGACCAAGAGACCCAGTACTTC

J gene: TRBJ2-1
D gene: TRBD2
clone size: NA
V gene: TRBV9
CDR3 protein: CASSAGVSSGSSYNEQFF
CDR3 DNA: TGTGCCAGCAGCGCTGGAGTGTCTAGCGGGAGTTCCTACAATGAGCAGTTCTTC

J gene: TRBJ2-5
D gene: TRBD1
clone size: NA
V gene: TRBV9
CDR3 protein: CASSLTGMGETQYF
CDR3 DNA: TGTGCCAGCAGCCTGACAGGGATGGGAGAGACCCAGTACTTC

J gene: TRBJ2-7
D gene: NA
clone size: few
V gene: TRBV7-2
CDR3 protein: CASTQEAGVSYEQYF
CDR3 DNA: TGTGCCAGCACCCAAGAGGCAGGGGTCTCCTACGAGCAGTACTTC

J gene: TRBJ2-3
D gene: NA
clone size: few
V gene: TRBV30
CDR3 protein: CAWSVQSDTQYF
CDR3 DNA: TGTGCCTGGAGTGTACAGTCAGATACGCAGTATTTT

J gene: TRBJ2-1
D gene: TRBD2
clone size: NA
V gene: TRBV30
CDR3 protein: CAWSTGRDGIF
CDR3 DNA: TGTGCCTGGAGTACCGGGAGGGATGGGATCTTC

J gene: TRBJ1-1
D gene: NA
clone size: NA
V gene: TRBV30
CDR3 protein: CAWSWRVSAEAFF
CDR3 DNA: TGTGCCTGGAGTTGGCGGGTCTCGGCTGAAGCTTTCTTT

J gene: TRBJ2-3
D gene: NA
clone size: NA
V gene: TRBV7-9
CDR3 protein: CASSLVAESTDTQYF
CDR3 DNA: TGTGCCAGCAGTTTGGTAGCGGAAAGCACAGATACGCAGTATTTT

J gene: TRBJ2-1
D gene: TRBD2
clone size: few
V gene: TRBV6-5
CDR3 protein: CASSLTSDYNEQFF
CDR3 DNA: TGTGCCAGCAGTTTGACTAGCGACTACAATGAGCAGTTCTTC

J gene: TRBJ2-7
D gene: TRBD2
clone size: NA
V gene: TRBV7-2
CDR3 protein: CASSLDHRTSSYEQYF
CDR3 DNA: TGTGCCAGCAGCTTGGACCATAGGACTAGCAGCTACGAGCAGTACTTC

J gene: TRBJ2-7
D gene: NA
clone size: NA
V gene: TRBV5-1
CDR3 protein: CASSLEFHEQYF
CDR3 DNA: TGCGCCAGCAGCTTGGAGTTCCACGAGCAGTACTTC

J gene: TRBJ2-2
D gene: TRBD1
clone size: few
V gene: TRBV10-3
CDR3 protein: CAIQGANTGELFF
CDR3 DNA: TGTGCCATCCAGGGGGCAAACACCGGGGAGCTGTTTTTT

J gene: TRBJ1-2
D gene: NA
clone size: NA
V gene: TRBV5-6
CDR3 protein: CASSLGREYGYTF
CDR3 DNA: TGTGCCAGCAGCTTGGGCAGGGAGTATGGCTACACCTTC

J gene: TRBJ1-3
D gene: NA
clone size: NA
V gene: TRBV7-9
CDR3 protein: CASSGLAGTNGNTIYF
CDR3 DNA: TGTGCCAGCAGCGGCCTAGCAGGGACTAACGGAAACACCATATATTTT

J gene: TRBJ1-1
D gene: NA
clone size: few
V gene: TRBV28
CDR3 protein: CASRIHGGMNTEAFF
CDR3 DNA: TGTGCCAGCAGGATCCACGGGGGTATGAACACTGAAGCTTTCTTT

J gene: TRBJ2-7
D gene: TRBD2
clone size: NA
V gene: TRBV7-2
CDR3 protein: CASSVSGSIYEQYF
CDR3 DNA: TGTGCCAGCAGCGTTAGCGGGAGTATCTACGAGCAGTACTTC

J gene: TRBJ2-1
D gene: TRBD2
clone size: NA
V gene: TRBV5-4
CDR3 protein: CASSLGLAGGINEQFF
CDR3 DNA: TGTGCCAGCAGCTTAGGACTAGCGGGAGGAATAAATGAGCAGTTCTTC

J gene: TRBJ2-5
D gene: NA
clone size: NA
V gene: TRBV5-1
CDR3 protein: CASSLSRVRETQYF
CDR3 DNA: TGCGCCAGCAGCTTGTCTCGGGTTAGAGAGACCCAGTACTTC

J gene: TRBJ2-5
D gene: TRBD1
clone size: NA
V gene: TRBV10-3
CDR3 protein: CAISTGQQETQYF
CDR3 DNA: TGTGCCATCAGTACGGGACAGCAAGAGACCCAGTACTTC

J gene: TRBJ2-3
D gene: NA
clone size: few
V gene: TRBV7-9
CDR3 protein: CASSPTGTDTQYF
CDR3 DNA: TGTGCCAGCAGCCCGACGGGGACGGATACGCAGTATTTT

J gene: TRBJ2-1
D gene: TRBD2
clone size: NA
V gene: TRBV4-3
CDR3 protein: CASSQDSGGRGQFF
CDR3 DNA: TGCGCCAGCAGCCAAGATTCGGGCGGGAGGGGGCAGTTCTTC

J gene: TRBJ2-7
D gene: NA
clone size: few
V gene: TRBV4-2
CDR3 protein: CASSGTGSFYEQYF
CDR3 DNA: TGTGCCAGCAGCGGAACGGGGTCCTTCTACGAGCAGTACTTC

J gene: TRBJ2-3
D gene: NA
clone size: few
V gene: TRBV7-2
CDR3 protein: CASSLAGSTSTDTQYF
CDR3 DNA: TGTGCCAGCAGCTTAGCGGGAAGCACTAGCACAGATACGCAGTATTTT

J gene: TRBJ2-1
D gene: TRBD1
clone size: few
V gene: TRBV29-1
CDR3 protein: CSVAGRQGPSNEQFF
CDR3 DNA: TGCAGCGTTGCGGGCCGACAGGGTCCTAGCAATGAGCAGTTCTTC

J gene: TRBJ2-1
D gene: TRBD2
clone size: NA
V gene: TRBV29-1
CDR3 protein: CSVKREPSAYNEQFF
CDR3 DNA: TGCAGCGTGAAGCGGGAGCCGAGTGCCTACAATGAGCAGTTCTTC

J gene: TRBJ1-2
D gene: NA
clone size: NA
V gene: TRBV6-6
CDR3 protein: CASSLRESYGYTF
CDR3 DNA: TGTGCCAGCAGTCTAAGGGAGTCCTATGGCTACACCTTC

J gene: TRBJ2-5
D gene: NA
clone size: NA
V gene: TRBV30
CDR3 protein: CAWSVSGGTQYF
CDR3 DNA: TGTGCCTGGAGTGTAAGCGGTGGGACCCAGTACTTC